The clone carrying this T cell receptor (beta chain) was counted many times. Its antigen is currently unknown. The TCR beta CDR3 regions underwent amplification using RNA transcripts as the source. The HTBI primer set served for first-round RT-PCR of the TCR CDR3. Via MiXCR, TCRdb re-called the multiplex PCR reads, giving one row per CDR3 protein. Of around 240,000 distinct CDR3 sequences listed, just over 14% are singletons. Trimming shortened V by 0 bases and J by 7 bases, and 13 bases separated the two germline ends. The CDR3 runs 14 residues. The germline V gene encodes CDR1 SNHLY and CDR2 FYNNEI. This entry comes from a study of T cells in Graves' hyperthyroidism and ophthalmopathy. The study, taken as a whole, reports: Model output signaled ophthalmopathy a median approximately 6 months ahead of onset.

This chain uses TRBV2 with TRBJ2-7; perhaps TRBD2 as D (5 bases). Sequenced material: blood. The receptor was derived from a woman between 40 and 50 years old with Graves' hyperthyroidism that later progressed to Graves' ophthalmopathy. The CDR3: CASSEAWSRGEQYF. CDR3 in DNA: TGTGCCAGCAGTGAAGCTTGGAGCCGCGGGGAGCAGTACTTC.